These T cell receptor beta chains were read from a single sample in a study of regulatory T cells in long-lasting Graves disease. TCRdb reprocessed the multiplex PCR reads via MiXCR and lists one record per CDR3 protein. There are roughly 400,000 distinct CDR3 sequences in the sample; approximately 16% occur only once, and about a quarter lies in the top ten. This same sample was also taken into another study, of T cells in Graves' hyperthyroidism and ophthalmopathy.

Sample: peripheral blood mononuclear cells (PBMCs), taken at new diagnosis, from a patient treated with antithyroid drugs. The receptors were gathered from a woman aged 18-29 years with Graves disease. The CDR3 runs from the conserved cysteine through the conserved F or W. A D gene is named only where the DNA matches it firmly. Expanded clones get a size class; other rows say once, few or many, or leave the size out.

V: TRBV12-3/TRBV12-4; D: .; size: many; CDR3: CASSRLLSSYEQYF
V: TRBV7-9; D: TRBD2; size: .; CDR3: CASSLSSGAYEQYF
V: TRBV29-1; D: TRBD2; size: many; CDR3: CSVGGLAGGRNEQFF
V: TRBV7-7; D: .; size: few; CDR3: CASSSRPNNEQFF
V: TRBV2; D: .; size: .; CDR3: CASSQGGTATYEQYF
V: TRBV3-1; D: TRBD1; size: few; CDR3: CASSPGGEDNSPLHF
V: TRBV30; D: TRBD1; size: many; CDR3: CAWSRQGAWTEAFF
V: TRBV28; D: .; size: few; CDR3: CASSLLAQEQFF
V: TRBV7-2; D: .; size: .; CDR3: CASSLNSGGGQPQHF
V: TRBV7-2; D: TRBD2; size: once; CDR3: CASSLGEPGTILKETQYF
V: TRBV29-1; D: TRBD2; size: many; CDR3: CSSLAGGAYNEQFF
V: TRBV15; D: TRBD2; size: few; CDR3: CATRGLAGETQYF
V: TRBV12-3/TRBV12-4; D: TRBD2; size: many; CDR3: CASSLVKAGGAHNEQFF
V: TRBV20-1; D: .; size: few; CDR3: CSARDEGGKTQYF
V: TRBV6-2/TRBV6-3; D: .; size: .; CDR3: CASRGRQNNEQFF
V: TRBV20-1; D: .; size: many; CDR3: CSIFSGNEQYF
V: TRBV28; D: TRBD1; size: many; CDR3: CASSPHRGQETQYF
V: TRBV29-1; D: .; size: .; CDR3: CSVPESSYNEQFF